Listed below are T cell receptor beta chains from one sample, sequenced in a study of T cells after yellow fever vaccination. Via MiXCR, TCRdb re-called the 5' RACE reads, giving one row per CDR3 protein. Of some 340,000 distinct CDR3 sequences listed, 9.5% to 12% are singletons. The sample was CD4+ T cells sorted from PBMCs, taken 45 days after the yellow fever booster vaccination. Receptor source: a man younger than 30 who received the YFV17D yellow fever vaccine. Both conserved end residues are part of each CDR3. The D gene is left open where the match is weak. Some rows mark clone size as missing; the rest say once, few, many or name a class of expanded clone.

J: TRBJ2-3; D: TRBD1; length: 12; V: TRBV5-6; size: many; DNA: TGTGCCAGCAGCTTGGGCAGACAGGGGCAGTATTTT; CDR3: CASSLGRQGQYF
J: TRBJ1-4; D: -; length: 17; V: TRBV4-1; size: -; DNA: TGCGCCAGCAGCCAAGGGCGGACAGCAGCAACTAATGAAAAACTGTTTTTT; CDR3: CASSQGRTAATNEKLFF
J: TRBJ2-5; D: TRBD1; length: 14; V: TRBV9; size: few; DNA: TGTGCCAGCAGCGCACAGGGGGCTTGGGAGACCCAGTACTTC; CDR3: CASSAQGAWETQYF
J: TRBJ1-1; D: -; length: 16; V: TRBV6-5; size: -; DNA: TGTGCCAGCACGGCAGAGGGGCCTCCTACGAACACTGAAGCTTTCTTT; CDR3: CASTAEGPPTNTEAFF
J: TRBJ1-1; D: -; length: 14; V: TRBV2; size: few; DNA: TGTGCCAGCAGCAAGTGGGGGAGCAACGTCGTAGCTTTCTTT; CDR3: CASSKWGSNVVAFF
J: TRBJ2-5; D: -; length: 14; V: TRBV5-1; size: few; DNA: TGCGCCAGCAGCCCTCAACAGGGAGAAGAGACCCAGTACTTC; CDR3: CASSPQQGEETQYF
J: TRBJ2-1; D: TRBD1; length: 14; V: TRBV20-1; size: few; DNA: TGCAGTGCCAGGGACAGAAACTCCTACAATGAGCAGTTCTTC; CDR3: CSARDRNSYNEQFF
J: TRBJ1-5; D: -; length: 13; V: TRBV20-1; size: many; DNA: TGCAGCGCCTTTGGGTCCGACAATCAGCCCCAGCATTTT; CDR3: CSAFGSDNQPQHF
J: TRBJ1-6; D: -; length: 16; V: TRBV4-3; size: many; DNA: TGCGCCAGCAGCCAAGTAACCCTCCGGGCGCCTTCACCCCTCCACTTT; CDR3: CASSQVTLRAPSPLHF
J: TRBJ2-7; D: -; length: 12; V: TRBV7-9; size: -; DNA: TGTGCCAGCAGCTGGAGCGTCTACGAGCAGTACTTC; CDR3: CASSWSVYEQYF
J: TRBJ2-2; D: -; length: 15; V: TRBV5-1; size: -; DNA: TGCGCCAGCAGCTTGCAAGGGGGGCGCCCCGGGGAGCTGTTTTTT; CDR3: CASSLQGGRPGELFF
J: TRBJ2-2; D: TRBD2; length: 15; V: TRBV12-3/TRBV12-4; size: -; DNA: TGTGCCAGCAGTTTAGGACTAGCGTGGACCGGGGAGCTGTTTTTT; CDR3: CASSLGLAWTGELFF
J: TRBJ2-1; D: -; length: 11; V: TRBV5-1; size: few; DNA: TGCGCCAGCAGCGCCCGGGACTCTCAGTTCTTC; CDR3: CASSARDSQFF
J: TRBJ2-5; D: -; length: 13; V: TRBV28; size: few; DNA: TGTGCCAGCAGTAAACAGGGCCAAGAGACCCAGTACTTC; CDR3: CASSKQGQETQYF